The rows below give T cell receptor beta chains drawn from one sample of a study of post-analysis software for immune sequencing data. TCRdb re-derived calls from the PCR reads in MiXCR, one entry per CDR3 protein. The sample records around 400,000 distinct CDR3 sequences, roughly 30% being singletons. The sequenced material came from blood. The receptors were sampled from a girl aged 5-17 years with multiple sclerosis. Each CDR3 is given with its conserved first and last residue. The order of the fields is CDR3 protein, CDR3 DNA, clone size, J gene, V gene, D gene. A D gene is named only where the DNA matches it firmly. Some rows have no size entry. The others give once, few or many, or a class for an expanded clone.

CDR3aa: CASSQFLGVLSSYEQYF
CDR3nt: TGCGCCAGCAGCCAATTTTTGGGCGTGTTGAGCTCTTACGAGCAGTACTTC
abundance: many
j_gene: TRBJ2-7
v_gene: TRBV4-1
d_gene: NA

CDR3aa: CASSSRTHNEQFF
CDR3nt: TGTGCCAGCAGCTCACGGACCCACAATGAGCAGTTCTTC
abundance: NA
j_gene: TRBJ2-1
v_gene: TRBV7-9
d_gene: NA

CDR3aa: CASSQNRGAGANVLTF
CDR3nt: TGTGCCAGCAGCCAGAACAGGGGAGCTGGGGCCAACGTCCTGACTTTC
abundance: NA
j_gene: TRBJ2-6
v_gene: TRBV3-1
d_gene: TRBD1

CDR3aa: CASSLGSGEWNEQFF
CDR3nt: TGTGCCAGCAGCTTAGGTAGCGGGGAGTGGAATGAGCAGTTCTTC
abundance: NA
j_gene: TRBJ2-1
v_gene: TRBV7-3
d_gene: TRBD2

CDR3aa: CASGAQRPAANEKLFF
CDR3nt: TGTGCCAGCGGGGCGCAGCGACCAGCGGCTAATGAAAAACTGTTTTTT
abundance: once
j_gene: TRBJ1-4
v_gene: TRBV7-9
d_gene: NA

CDR3aa: CASRRANSNQPQHF
CDR3nt: TGTGCCAGCAGAAGGGCTAATTCTAATCAGCCCCAGCATTTT
abundance: NA
j_gene: TRBJ1-5
v_gene: TRBV6-2/TRBV6-3
d_gene: NA

CDR3aa: CASSPDNSPLHF
CDR3nt: TGTGCCAGCAGCCCAGATAATTCACCCCTCCACTTT
abundance: few
j_gene: TRBJ1-6
v_gene: TRBV7-9
d_gene: NA

CDR3aa: CASRLRPGQGYEQYF
CDR3nt: TGTGCCAGCAGGCTAAGACCGGGACAGGGGTACGAGCAGTACTTC
abundance: NA
j_gene: TRBJ2-7
v_gene: TRBV7-2
d_gene: TRBD1

CDR3aa: CASSSYRGASYGYTF
CDR3nt: TGCGCCAGCAGCTCCTACAGGGGCGCTTCCTATGGCTACACCTTC
abundance: NA
j_gene: TRBJ1-2
v_gene: TRBV5-1
d_gene: TRBD1

CDR3aa: CASSPAVEAGGVYDEQFF
CDR3nt: TGTGCCAGCAGCCCCGCGGTGGAAGCAGGGGGCGTTTACGATGAGCAGTTCTTC
abundance: NA
j_gene: TRBJ2-1
v_gene: TRBV4-2
d_gene: TRBD1

CDR3aa: CASSLGTIETQYF
CDR3nt: TGTGCCAGCAGCCTAGGGACCATAGAGACCCAGTACTTC
abundance: many
j_gene: TRBJ2-5
v_gene: TRBV7-6
d_gene: NA

CDR3aa: CASSQVAGEGNQPQHF
CDR3nt: TGTGCCAGCAGCCAAGTAGCAGGGGAGGGGAATCAGCCCCAGCATTTT
abundance: few
j_gene: TRBJ1-5
v_gene: TRBV4-2
d_gene: NA

CDR3aa: CASSQGTGGDEQFF
CDR3nt: TGTGCCAGCAGCCAAGGGACAGGGGGAGATGAGCAGTTCTTC
abundance: few
j_gene: TRBJ2-1
v_gene: TRBV14
d_gene: TRBD1

CDR3aa: CASSQGYRDSYEQYF
CDR3nt: TGCGCCAGCAGCCAGGGCTACCGTGATTCCTACGAGCAGTACTTC
abundance: NA
j_gene: TRBJ2-7
v_gene: TRBV4-1
d_gene: NA

CDR3aa: CASSYPEGTNAGELFF
CDR3nt: TGTGCCAGCAGTTACCCCGAGGGAACGAACGCCGGGGAGCTGTTTTTT
abundance: NA
j_gene: TRBJ2-2
v_gene: TRBV6-5
d_gene: NA

CDR3aa: CASSIPGFEETQYF
CDR3nt: TGTGCCAGCAGTATTCCGGGATTCGAAGAGACCCAGTACTTC
abundance: NA
j_gene: TRBJ2-5
v_gene: TRBV6-5
d_gene: NA

CDR3aa: CAISELNAYEQYF
CDR3nt: TGTGCCATCAGTGAGCTGAACGCTTACGAGCAGTACTTC
abundance: few
j_gene: TRBJ2-7
v_gene: TRBV10-3
d_gene: NA

CDR3aa: CASSIDGRHFYEQYF
CDR3nt: TGTGCCAGCAGCATAGATGGACGGCACTTCTACGAGCAGTACTTC
abundance: few
j_gene: TRBJ2-7
v_gene: TRBV27
d_gene: NA

CDR3aa: CASSVTVFDSPLHF
CDR3nt: TGTGCCAGCAGTGTTACGGTGTTCGATTCACCCCTCCACTTT
abundance: NA
j_gene: TRBJ1-6
v_gene: TRBV2
d_gene: NA

CDR3aa: CASSPQTGAGDYGYTF
CDR3nt: TGTGCCAGCAGCCCGCAGACAGGGGCCGGGGACTATGGCTACACCTTC
abundance: NA
j_gene: TRBJ1-2
v_gene: TRBV5-6
d_gene: TRBD1

CDR3aa: CASSLGERTEAFF
CDR3nt: TGTGCCAGCAGTTTGGGGGAAAGGACTGAAGCTTTCTTT
abundance: NA
j_gene: TRBJ1-1
v_gene: TRBV6-4
d_gene: NA

CDR3aa: CASSPGTGGDSPLHF
CDR3nt: TGTGCCAGCAGCCCCGGGACAGGGGGCGATTCACCCCTCCACTTT
abundance: NA
j_gene: TRBJ1-6
v_gene: TRBV27
d_gene: TRBD1

CDR3aa: CASSLEVRMIDPAAFF
CDR3nt: TGTGCCAGCAGCTTAGAGGTCCGTATGATCGACCCTGCGGCTTTCTTT
abundance: NA
j_gene: TRBJ1-1
v_gene: TRBV7-2
d_gene: NA

CDR3aa: CASSLGRTSRKTQYF
CDR3nt: TGTGCCAGCAGCTTGGGGAGGACTAGCAGGAAGACCCAGTACTTC
abundance: NA
j_gene: TRBJ2-5
v_gene: TRBV7-2
d_gene: TRBD2

CDR3aa: CASSPTYRAANYGYTF
CDR3nt: TGTGCCAGCAGCCCAACCTACAGGGCCGCTAACTATGGCTACACCTTC
abundance: NA
j_gene: TRBJ1-2
v_gene: TRBV7-6
d_gene: NA

CDR3aa: CASSRQGNYNSPLHF
CDR3nt: TGCGCCAGCAGCCGACAGGGCAACTATAATTCACCCCTCCACTTT
abundance: NA
j_gene: TRBJ1-6
v_gene: TRBV5-1
d_gene: TRBD1

CDR3aa: CASSLGHPGYEQYF
CDR3nt: TGCGCCAGCAGCTTGGGACACCCCGGTTACGAGCAGTACTTC
abundance: few
j_gene: TRBJ2-7
v_gene: TRBV5-1
d_gene: NA

CDR3aa: CASTGKLNTEAFF
CDR3nt: TGTGCCAGCACTGGTAAACTGAACACTGAAGCTTTCTTT
abundance: NA
j_gene: TRBJ1-1
v_gene: TRBV6-5
d_gene: NA

CDR3aa: CASSNAMAGGYEQYF
CDR3nt: TGTGCCAGCAGCAACGCAATGGCAGGGGGCTACGAGCAGTACTTC
abundance: few
j_gene: TRBJ2-7
v_gene: TRBV5-4
d_gene: TRBD1

CDR3aa: CATSREGRPPLHF
CDR3nt: TGTGCCACCAGCAGAGAGGGTCGGCCCCCCCTCCACTTT
abundance: NA
j_gene: TRBJ1-6
v_gene: TRBV15
d_gene: NA

CDR3aa: CASSSQVTYEQYF
CDR3nt: TGTGCCAGCAGTAGTCAGGTTACCTACGAGCAGTACTTC
abundance: NA
j_gene: TRBJ2-7
v_gene: TRBV27
d_gene: NA

CDR3aa: CASTIGIPGNEQFF
CDR3nt: TGTGCCAGCACCATTGGGATTCCGGGGAATGAGCAGTTCTTC
abundance: NA
j_gene: TRBJ2-1
v_gene: TRBV12-3/TRBV12-4
d_gene: NA

CDR3aa: CASIPPGTGNSYEQYF
CDR3nt: TGTGCCAGCATTCCTCCCGGGACAGGCAACTCCTACGAGCAGTACTTC
abundance: NA
j_gene: TRBJ2-7
v_gene: TRBV28
d_gene: TRBD1

CDR3aa: CASSVTGSTAEKLFF
CDR3nt: TGTGCCAGCAGTGTTACAGGATCAACTGCTGAAAAACTGTTTTTT
abundance: NA
j_gene: TRBJ1-4
v_gene: TRBV27
d_gene: NA

CDR3aa: CASSYGQGGRYGYTF
CDR3nt: TGTGCCAGCAGTTATGGACAGGGCGGTCGGTATGGCTACACCTTC
abundance: few
j_gene: TRBJ1-2
v_gene: TRBV6-6
d_gene: TRBD1

CDR3aa: CASSPGLRSSYNEQYF
CDR3nt: TGTGCCAGCAGCCCTGGACTAAGGAGCTCCTACAATGAGCAGTACTTC
abundance: NA
j_gene: TRBJ2-7
v_gene: TRBV7-3
d_gene: NA

CDR3aa: CASSQTVVRAGYTF
CDR3nt: TGTGCCAGCAGTCAAACCGTCGTCCGGGCCGGCTACACCTTC
abundance: NA
j_gene: TRBJ1-2
v_gene: TRBV7-9
d_gene: NA